These 31 T cell receptor beta chains share one sample of origin, sequenced in a study of neurological immune-mediated disorders. MiXCR, run by TCRdb on the 5' RACE reads, gives a single entry per CDR3 protein. In the table there are around 14,000 distinct CDR3 sequences, more than 9% of which are singletons. Sequences were obtained from PBMCs. Receptors were obtained from a woman in her forties in good health.

There are many counts of this clonotype. The CDR3 nucleotides are TGCAGTGCCCAGTCGTTCGCTTTACGACAAGAGACCCAGTACTTC. This gives the protein CSAQSFALRQETQYF. This chain uses TRBV20-1 with TRBJ2-5; D is uncertain. Trimming stripped 6 bases from V and 2 bases from J, with 19 bases between. Per germline, CDR1 DFQATT and CDR2 SNEGSKA (reference sequence). The CDR3 is 15 residues long.

This clonotype rates as medium-sized. The chain employs TRBV15 and TRBJ1-2; 8 nucleotides agree with TRBD1. In germline, CDR1 is LNHNV, CDR2 YYDKDF (reference sequence). V lost 9 bases and J lost 6; bases outside the gene matches: 12. The CDR3 runs to 14 residues. The CDR3, as DNA: TGTGCCACTGACGAGTCAGGGGGCGCCGATGGCTACACCTTC. This codes for CATDESGGADGYTF.

This clonotype is labeled as medium-sized. In nucleotides, the CDR3 is TGCAGCGTTGAGAAGAGTCTGGGCGCTAGCGGGGGGGCACCTGATACGCAGTATTTT. The encoded protein is CSVEKSLGASGGAPDTQYF. The gene calls are TRBV29-1 and TRBJ2-3, with 12 positions matching TRBD2. V was pared by 3 bases and J by 6 bases, with 19 bases of the junction left unmatched. Looked up from germline, CDR1 is SQVTM and CDR2 is ANQGSEA. The CDR3 consists of 19 residues.

This clonotype was detected ten times or more. V is TRBV7-8 and J is TRBJ1-2; no clear D gene. CDR3 length: 17 residues. V was cut by 7 bases and J by 5 bases, with 26 bases left in between. CDR1 is SGHVS and CDR2 is FQNEAQ in the germline V gene. The CDR3 here is CASTDFNVARILYGYTF. The CDR3 DNA reads TGTGCCAGCACCGACTTTAATGTGGCTCGGATCTTGTATGGCTACACCTTC.

This clonotype is deemed medium-sized. The chain combines TRBV20-1 with TRBJ1-4; no firm D call. The CDR3 is 13 residues long. Per the germline V gene, CDR1 is DFQATT and CDR2 is SNEGSKA (reference sequence). Trimming pared 3 bases from V and 5 bases from J, leaving 10 bases between. The CDR3: CSASGDGNEKLFF. The DNA for the CDR3 is TGCAGTGCTAGCGGAGACGGAAATGAAAAACTGTTTTTT.

This clonotype was detected ten times or more. The junction and the germline gene differ at one end; a read error may be behind it. The gene calls are TRBV20-1 and TRBJ1-1, with D perhaps TRBD1 (5 bases). Germline V CDR1 and CDR2: DFQATT, SNEGSKA (reference sequence). CDR3 length equals 13 residues. CDR3 protein: CSAPEAGGTEAFF. In nucleotides, the CDR3 is TGCAGTGCCCCAGAGGCCGGGGGGACTGAAGCCTTCTTT.

This clonotype was seen repeatedly, ten times or more. The chain recombines TRBV20-1 with TRBJ1-1, with D uncertain. This CDR3 has 16 amino acids. Germline assignment: CDR1 DFQATT and CDR2 SNEGSKA (reference sequence). Trimming left V 5 bases short and J 2 bases short, with 21 bases between. Here the CDR3 DNA reads TGCAGTGCTCTCACGCAAGGGAGGAGGGTCAACACTGAAGCTTTCTTT. Its translation is CSALTQGRRVNTEAFF.

By sample fraction, this clonotype is medium-sized. This sequence joins TRBV7-7 and TRBJ2-3; D is undetermined. Trimming took off 0 bases at V and 4 bases at J, with 5 bases between the two ends. CDR3 length equals 13 residues. Germline V gene lookup returns CDR1 SSHAT and CDR2 FNYEAQ (reference sequence). The chain's CDR3 is CASSLAGSDTQYF. In nucleotides, the CDR3 is TGTGCCAGCAGCTTAGCGGGGTCAGATACGCAGTATTTT. The entire variable domain, with the rest obtained from reference TRBV7-7 and TRBJ2-3, is as follows: GAGVSQSPRYKVTKRGQDVTLRCDPISSHATLYWYQQALGQGPEFLTYFNYEAQPDKSGLPSDRFSAERPEGSISTLTIQRTEQRDSAMYRCASSLAGSDTQYFGPGTRLTVL.

This clonotype has ten or more counts. The rearrangement joins TRBV4-2 to TRBJ1-4; 10 nucleotides align to TRBD1. Germline-derived CDR1 and CDR2 are LGHNA and YNFKEQ. The CDR3 is 16 residues long. V lost 4 bases and J lost 7; bases outside the gene matches: 9. The CDR3 DNA reads as TGTGCCAGCAGCCTTGGGCTGGGACAGGGGATTGAAAAACTGTTTTTT. It encodes CASSLGLGQGIEKLFF.

This clonotype is labeled medium-sized. V gene TRBV10-2 combines with J gene TRBJ2-1, with 9 bases identical to TRBD2. CDR3 length: 13 residues. The germline V gene encodes CDR1 WSHSY and CDR2 SAAADI. The J segment lost 7 bases and the V segment lost 8 bases, leaving 6 bases of the junction unmatched. This CDR3 is CASSLAGYNEQFF. CDR3 DNA sequence: TGCGCCAGCTCGCTAGCGGGATATAATGAGCAGTTCTTC.

This clonotype was recorded many times. The V call is TRBV3-1, the J call TRBJ2-5; no firm D call. CDR1 is LGHDT, CDR2 YNNKEL, per germline (reference sequence). Trimming pared 0 bases from V and 5 bases from J, leaving 13 bases between. The length of the CDR3 is 15 residues. CDR3 in amino acids: CASSQDWGSRETQYF. The DNA for the CDR3 is TGTGCCAGCAGCCAAGATTGGGGATCCCGGGAGACCCAGTACTTC.

This chain joins TRBV28 and TRBJ2-7; unclear D gene. Germline CDR1 MDHEN, CDR2 SYDVKM. This CDR3 region has 14 residues. With 6 bases removed from V and 2 bases from J, the gap between germline ends came to 14 bases. As DNA, the CDR3 is TGTGCCAGCAGAATGGGGAATATGGCCTACGAGCAGTACTTC. It translates to CASRMGNMAYEQYF.

This clonotype was picked up many times. V gene TRBV27 combines with J gene TRBJ1-2; 7 nucleotides align to TRBD1. V shed 5 bases and J 5 bases; nucleotides not matched to a gene: 11. CDR1 and CDR2 from the germline V gene are MNHEY and SMNVEV (reference sequence). The CDR3 is made up of 15 amino acids. CDR3 in amino acids: CASSTLDRVQYGYTF. Here the CDR3 DNA reads TGTGCCAGCAGTACCCTCGACAGGGTGCAGTATGGCTACACCTTC.

Ten or more counts support this clonotype. The genes are TRBV5-1 and TRBJ2-1; a weak D match, TRBD2 (6 bases). Trimming took off 0 bases at V and 5 bases at J, with 12 bases between the two ends. The germline CDR1 and CDR2 sequences are SGHRS and YFSETQ. This CDR3 is built from 15 residues. The CDR3: CASSLGLAPDNEQFF. In DNA, the CDR3 is TGCGCCAGCAGCTTGGGTCTAGCGCCGGACAATGAGCAGTTCTTC.

This clonotype was seen at least ten times. The chain couples TRBV4-1 to TRBJ2-7, with 8 bases identical to TRBD2. The CDR3 is made up of 16 amino acids. V lost 4 bases, J lost 1 base, and 9 bases stayed unmatched. The V gene's germline CDR1 is MGHRA and CDR2 YSYEKL. CDR3 sequence reads: CASSLAPGRVSYEQYF. The CDR3 bases are TGCGCCAGCAGCCTAGCTCCCGGGAGGGTTTCCTACGAGCAGTACTTC.

This clonotype showed up many times. V and J are TRBV20-1 and TRBJ1-2; 10 bases map to TRBD1. The junction had 11 bases not matched to a gene; V was cut back by 5 bases and J by 8 bases. The germline CDR1 and CDR2 sequences are DFQATT and SNEGSKA (reference sequence). The CDR3 spans 14 residues. As DNA, the CDR3 is TGCAGTGCTGATCAACCCGGGACAGGGGTAGGCTACACCTTC. Translated: CSADQPGTGVGYTF.

At least ten counts were recorded for this clonotype. The rearrangement uses TRBV18 and TRBJ2-1; D is perhaps TRBD2 (6 bases). The ends were cut back, 3 bases at V and 0 bases at J, with 9 bases in the middle. This CDR3 region has 15 residues. Germline V gene data show CDR1 as KGHSH and CDR2 as LQKENI. CDR3 amino acids: CASSPLAVSYNEQFF. The CDR3 DNA reads as TGTGCCAGCTCACCTTTAGCGGTCTCCTACAATGAGCAGTTCTTC.

This clonotype has ten or more counts. The chain couples TRBV25-1 to TRBJ1-1, with 9 bases aligning to TRBD1. The CDR3 has 17 amino acids. Unmatched junction bases numbered 17, after V lost 5 bases and J lost 7 bases. Per the germline V gene, CDR1 is MGHDK and CDR2 is SYGVNS. The CDR3 coding sequence is TGTGCCAGCAGTCCCTCCGGGACAGGGATGAAGGGGGATGAAGCTTTCTTT. It specifies CASSPSGTGMKGDEAFF.

This clonotype was seen only a few times. The chain has TRBV27 and TRBJ1-2, with 9 bases that match TRBD1. The J segment lost 3 bases and the V segment lost 4 bases, leaving 9 bases of the junction unmatched. From germline, CDR1 is MNHEY and CDR2 SMNVEV (reference sequence). CDR3 length: 16 residues. The CDR3 region has the DNA TGTGCCAGCAGTTCGAATCGGGACAGGGTTGACTATGGCTACACCTTC. This sequence encodes CASSSNRDRVDYGYTF.

This clonotype was counted many times. V and J are TRBV5-1 and TRBJ2-5, with a possible D match to TRBD1 (5 bases). Trimming stripped 7 bases from V and 1 base from J, with 11 bases between. CDR1 is SGHRS and CDR2 is YFSETQ in the germline V gene. There are 13 residues in the CDR3. CDR3 in DNA: TGCGCCAGCCGAATGGGGCTCCAAGAGACCCAGTACTTC. Translation gives CASRMGLQETQYF.

This clonotype is medium-sized within its sample. V usage is TRBV12-3 or TRBV12-4 and J usage is TRBJ2-7; 7 positions agree with TRBD1. J lost 3 bases, V lost 1 base, and 3 bases had no gene match. The CDR3 spans 14 residues. The CDR3 loop is CASSLGGTVYEQYF. The CDR3 DNA sequence: TGTGCCAGCAGTTTAGGGGGGACAGTCTACGAGCAGTACTTC.

This clonotype has ten or more counts. This chain connects TRBV6-5 to TRBJ1-1; TRBD1 agrees at 7 bases. Germline V gene data show CDR1 as MNHEY and CDR2 as SVGAGI. Trimming at V came to 6 bases and at J to 11 bases, leaving 18 bases not matched to a gene. The CDR3 loop spans 15 amino acids. CDR3 bases: TGTGCCAGCAGCCGCTCGGCGGCCAACAGGGGAGAGGCTTTCTTT. Its translation is CASSRSAANRGEAFF.

This clonotype was recorded at least ten times. The rearrangement uses TRBV20-1 and TRBJ2-2, with D unresolved. The germline gives CDR1 DFQATT, CDR2 SNEGSKA (reference sequence). The CDR3 length is 15 residues. Trimming shortened V by 5 bases and J by 4 bases, and 17 bases separated the two germline ends. Here the CDR3 DNA reads TGCAGTGCTTCGTCGACGGAAAAGGGCACCGGGGAGCTGTTTTTT. This codes for CSASSTEKGTGELFF.

At least ten counts were recorded for this clonotype. CDR3 protein: CSANHLRGARTEAFF. Written as DNA, the CDR3 is TGCAGTGCTAACCATTTGCGGGGGGCTAGGACTGAAGCTTTCTTT. The chain employs TRBV20-1 and TRBJ1-1; TRBD1 is a possible D gene (6 bases). Trimming removed 4 bases at V and 5 bases at J, with 20 bases between. The CDR3 runs 15 residues. Per germline, CDR1 DFQATT and CDR2 SNEGSKA (reference sequence).

This clonotype was seen only once. J is TRBJ1-1 and V is TRBV2; TRBD1 agrees at 9 bases. With 3 bases clipped from V and 3 bases from J, the junction kept 5 bases outside the gene matches. Per the germline V gene, CDR1 is SNHLY and CDR2 is FYNNEI. The CDR3 runs to 15 residues. CDR3 loop: CASSDGGTGYTEAFF. CDR3 nucleotide sequence: TGTGCCAGCAGTGATGGTGGGACAGGGTACACTGAAGCTTTCTTT. The full variable domain, its missing parts supplied by reference TRBV2 and TRBJ1-1, is EPEVTQTPSHQVTQMGQEVILRCVPISNHLYFYWYRQILGQKVEFLVSFYNNEISEKSEIFDDQFSVERPDGSNFTLKIRSTKLEDSAMYFCASSDGGTGYTEAFFGQGTRLTVV.

This clonotype has at least ten counts. The rearrangement joins TRBV6-6 to TRBJ1-2, with 11 nucleotides matching TRBD1. Germline trimming cut 2 bases from V and 2 bases from J; bases unmatched to any gene: 7. Germline V gives CDR1 MNHNY, CDR2 SVGAGI (reference sequence). The CDR3 has 17 amino acids. The CDR3, as DNA: TGTGCCAGCAGTTACATTGGGACAGGGGGATTGAACTATGGCTACACCTTC. It specifies CASSYIGTGGLNYGYTF.

This clonotype showed up many times. V is TRBV7-2 and J is TRBJ2-1, with 9 bases aligning to TRBD1. V lost 8 bases to trimming and J lost 9 bases; unmatched junction nucleotides: 14. The CDR3 is made up of 15 amino acids. Germline-derived CDR1 and CDR2 are SGHTA and FQGNSA. The CDR3 DNA is TGTGCCAGCCAAACGGACAGGGGAGGTGGGGGTGAGCAGTTCTTC. It codes for CASQTDRGGGGEQFF.

The CDR3 here is CASSQDGNYNEQFF. CDR3 bases: TGTGCCAGCAGCCAAGATGGGAACTACAATGAGCAGTTCTTC. This chain connects TRBV14 to TRBJ2-1; D is uncertain. Trimming took off 0 bases at V and 3 bases at J, with 6 bases between the two ends. This CDR3 is 14 amino acids long. Germline V gene data show CDR1 as SGHDN and CDR2 as FVKESK.

This clonotype was detected many times. The chain recombines TRBV10-3 with TRBJ2-3, with D hard to call. V gave up 3 bases and J gave up 0 bases, with 13 bases separating them. Germline V gene lookup returns CDR1 ENHRY and CDR2 SYGVKD. The CDR3 runs 16 residues. The DNA for the CDR3 is TGTGCCATCAGTGACAACCAGAAAACGAGCACAGATACGCAGTATTTT. Translation gives CAISDNQKTSTDTQYF.

CDR3 in amino acids: CASRPGGTYEQYF. CDR3 coding DNA: TGTGCCAGCAGGCCGGGCGGTACCTACGAGCAGTACTTC. The gene calls are TRBV27 and TRBJ2-7; D gene unclear. This CDR3 is 13 amino acids long. Germline-derived CDR1 and CDR2 are MNHEY and SMNVEV (reference sequence). V shed 6 bases and J shed 2 bases, with 11 bases lying between them.

Ten or more counts support this clonotype. The CDR3 protein is CSARPLAGGGTQYF. CDR3 DNA: TGCAGTGCCCGCCCACTAGCGGGGGGAGGTACCCAGTACTTC. The rearrangement joins TRBV20-1 to TRBJ2-5, with 12 bases that match TRBD2. The J segment lost 8 bases and the V segment lost 6 bases, leaving 10 bases of the junction unmatched. CDR3 length equals 14 residues. Germline assignment: CDR1 DFQATT and CDR2 SNEGSKA (reference sequence).